This T cell receptor (beta chain) was obtained from a study of T cells in Graves' hyperthyroidism and ophthalmopathy. Study-wide results and caveats: Ophthalmopathy cases were set apart from stable hyperthyroidism by a 13 V-J model.

This clonotype was observed a few times. The target antigen is unknown. Amplified TCR beta CDR3 regions came from RNA transcripts. TCR CDR3 regions were first amplified by RT-PCR with HTBI primers. Each CDR3 protein is one row after TCRdb ran MiXCR on the multiplex PCR reads. In the table there are 450,000 to 600,000 distinct CDR3 sequences, 15% to 20% of which are singletons. The source material was blood. The sequence derives from a man aged 35 to 55 with Graves' ophthalmopathy.

CDR3 sequence: CASSFGTTNYNEQFF. In nucleotides, the CDR3 is TGTGCCAGCAGCTTCGGGACTACGAATTACAATGAGCAGTTCTTC. The rearrangement links TRBV5-6 to TRBJ2-1, with 7 positions matching TRBD2. CDR3 length: 15 amino acids. V dropped 2 bases and J dropped 4; count of bases not matched to a gene: 6. The V gene's germline CDR1 is SGHDT and CDR2 YYEEEE.